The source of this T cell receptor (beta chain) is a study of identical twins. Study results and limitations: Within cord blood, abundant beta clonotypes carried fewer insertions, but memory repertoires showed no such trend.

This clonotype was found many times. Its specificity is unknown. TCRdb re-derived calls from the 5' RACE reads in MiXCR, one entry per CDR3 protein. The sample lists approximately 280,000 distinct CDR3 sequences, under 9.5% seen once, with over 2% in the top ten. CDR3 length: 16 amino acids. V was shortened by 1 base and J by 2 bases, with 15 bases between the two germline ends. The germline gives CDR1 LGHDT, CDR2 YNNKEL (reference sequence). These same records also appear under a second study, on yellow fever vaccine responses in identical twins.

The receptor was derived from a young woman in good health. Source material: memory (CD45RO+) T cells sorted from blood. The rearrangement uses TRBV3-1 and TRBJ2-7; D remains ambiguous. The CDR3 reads CASSQGMGINTYEQYF. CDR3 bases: TGTGCCAGCAGCCAAGGTATGGGGATCAACACCTACGAGCAGTACTTC.